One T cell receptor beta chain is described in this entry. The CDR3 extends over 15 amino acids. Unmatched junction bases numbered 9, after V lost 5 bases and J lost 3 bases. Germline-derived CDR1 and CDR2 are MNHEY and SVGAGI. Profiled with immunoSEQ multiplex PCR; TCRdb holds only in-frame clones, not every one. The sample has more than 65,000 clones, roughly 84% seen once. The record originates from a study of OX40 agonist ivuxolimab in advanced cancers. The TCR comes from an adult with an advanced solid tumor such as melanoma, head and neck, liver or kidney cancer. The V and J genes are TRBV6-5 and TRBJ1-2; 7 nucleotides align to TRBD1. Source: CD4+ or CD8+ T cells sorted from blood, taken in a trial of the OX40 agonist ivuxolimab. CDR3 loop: CASSLTGQFHYGYTF. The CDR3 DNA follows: TGTGCCAGCAGTCTTACGGGACAGTTTCACTATGGCTACACCTTC.